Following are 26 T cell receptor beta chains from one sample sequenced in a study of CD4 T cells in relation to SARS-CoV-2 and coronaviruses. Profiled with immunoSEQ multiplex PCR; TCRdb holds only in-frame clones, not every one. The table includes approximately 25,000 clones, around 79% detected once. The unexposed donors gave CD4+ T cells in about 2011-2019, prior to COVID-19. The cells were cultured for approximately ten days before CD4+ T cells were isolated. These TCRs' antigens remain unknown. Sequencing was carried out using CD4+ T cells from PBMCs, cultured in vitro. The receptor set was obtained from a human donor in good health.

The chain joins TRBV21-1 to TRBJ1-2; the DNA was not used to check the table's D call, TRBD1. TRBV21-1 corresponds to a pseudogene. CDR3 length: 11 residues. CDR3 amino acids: CARQGRDGYTF. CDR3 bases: TGTGCCAGACAGGGGCGGGATGGCTACACCTTC.

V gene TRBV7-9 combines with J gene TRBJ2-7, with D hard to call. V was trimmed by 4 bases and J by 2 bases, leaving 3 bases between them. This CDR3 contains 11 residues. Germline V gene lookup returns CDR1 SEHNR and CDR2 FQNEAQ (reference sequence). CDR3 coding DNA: TGTGCCAGCAGCTCCACCTACGAGCAGTACTTC. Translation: CASSSTYEQYF.

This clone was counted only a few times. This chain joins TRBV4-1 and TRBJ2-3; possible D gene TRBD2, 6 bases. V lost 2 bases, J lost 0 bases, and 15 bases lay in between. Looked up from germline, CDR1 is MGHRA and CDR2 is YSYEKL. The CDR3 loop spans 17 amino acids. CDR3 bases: TGCGCCAGCAGCCAACCTCTCCGCGGGACTAGCACAGATACGCAGTATTTT. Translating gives CASSQPLRGTSTDTQYF.

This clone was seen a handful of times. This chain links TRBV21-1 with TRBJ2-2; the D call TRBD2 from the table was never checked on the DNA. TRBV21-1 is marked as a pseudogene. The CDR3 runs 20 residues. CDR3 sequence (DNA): TGTGCCAGCAGCAGGGGGGGACTAGCGGGACCTCCCGCGAACACCGGGGAGCTGTTTTTT. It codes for CASSRGGLAGPPANTGELFF.

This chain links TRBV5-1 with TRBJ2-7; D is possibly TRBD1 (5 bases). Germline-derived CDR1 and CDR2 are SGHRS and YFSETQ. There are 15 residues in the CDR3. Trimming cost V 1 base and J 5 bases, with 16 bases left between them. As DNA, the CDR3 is TGCGCCAGCAGCTTGCTGACTGCAGGGCGCCACGAGCAGTACTTC. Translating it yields CASSLLTAGRHEQYF.

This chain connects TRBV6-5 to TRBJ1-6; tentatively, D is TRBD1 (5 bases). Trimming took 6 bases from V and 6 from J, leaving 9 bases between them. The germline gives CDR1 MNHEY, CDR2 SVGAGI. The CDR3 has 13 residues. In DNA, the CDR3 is TGTGCCAGCAGGGGGCTTGGTAATTCACCCCTCCACTTT. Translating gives CASRGLGNSPLHF.

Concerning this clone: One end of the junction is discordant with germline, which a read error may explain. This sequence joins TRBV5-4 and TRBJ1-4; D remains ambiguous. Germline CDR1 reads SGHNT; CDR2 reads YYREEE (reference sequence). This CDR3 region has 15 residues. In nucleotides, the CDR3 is TGTGCCAGCAGCATATCCGGGAGAACTGATGAAAAACTGTTTTTT. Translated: CASSISGRTDEKLFF.

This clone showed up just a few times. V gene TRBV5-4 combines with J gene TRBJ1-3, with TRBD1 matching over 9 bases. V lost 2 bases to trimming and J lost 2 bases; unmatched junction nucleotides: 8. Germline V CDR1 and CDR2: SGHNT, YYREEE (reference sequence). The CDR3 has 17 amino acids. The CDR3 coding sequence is TGTGCCAGCAGCTTAAAAGGGGGACAGGGCGCTGGAAACACCATATATTTT. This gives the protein CASSLKGGQGAGNTIYF.

The CDR3 here is CASSQGTGLDTQYF. The DNA for the CDR3 is TGTGCCAGCAGCCAAGGGACAGGGTTGGATACGCAGTATTTT. The chain carries TRBV3-1 (or the pseudogene TRBV3-2) and TRBJ2-3, with TRBD1 matching over 8 bases. Trimming took 1 base from V and 6 from J; bases not matched to a gene: 3. Per germline, CDR1 LGHDT and CDR2 YNNKEL (reference sequence). The length of the CDR3 is 14 residues.

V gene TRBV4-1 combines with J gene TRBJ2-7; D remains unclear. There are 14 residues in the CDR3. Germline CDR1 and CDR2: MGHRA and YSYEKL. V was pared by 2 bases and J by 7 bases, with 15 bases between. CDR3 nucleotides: TGCGCCAGCAGCCAATTTTCAAGTACGGCAGAGCAGTACTTC. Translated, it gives CASSQFSSTAEQYF.

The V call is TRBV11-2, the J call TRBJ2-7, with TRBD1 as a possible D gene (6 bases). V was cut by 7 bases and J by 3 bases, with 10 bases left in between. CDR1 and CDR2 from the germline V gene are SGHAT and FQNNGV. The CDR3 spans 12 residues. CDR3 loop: CASTGQIYEQYF. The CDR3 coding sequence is TGTGCCAGCACTGGACAGATCTACGAGCAGTACTTC.

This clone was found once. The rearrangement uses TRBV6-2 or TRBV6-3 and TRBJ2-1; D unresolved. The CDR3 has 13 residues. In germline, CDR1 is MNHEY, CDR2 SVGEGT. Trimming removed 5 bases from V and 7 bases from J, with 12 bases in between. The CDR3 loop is CASSKTARNEQFF. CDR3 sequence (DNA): TGTGCCAGCAGTAAAACCGCCCGAAATGAGCAGTTCTTC.

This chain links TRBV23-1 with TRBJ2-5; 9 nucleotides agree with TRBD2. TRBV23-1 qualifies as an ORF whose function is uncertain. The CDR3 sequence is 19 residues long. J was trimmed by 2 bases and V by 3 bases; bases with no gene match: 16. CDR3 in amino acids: CASSHGLASGMVTQETQYF. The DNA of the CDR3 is TGCGCCAGCAGTCATGGTTTGGCTAGCGGGATGGTGACACAAGAGACCCAGTACTTC.

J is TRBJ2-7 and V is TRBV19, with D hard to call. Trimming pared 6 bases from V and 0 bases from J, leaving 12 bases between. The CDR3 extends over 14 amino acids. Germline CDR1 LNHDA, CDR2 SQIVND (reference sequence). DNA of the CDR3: TGTGCCAGTAGGAAAGACGGTTTCTCCTACGAGCAGTACTTC. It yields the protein CASRKDGFSYEQYF.

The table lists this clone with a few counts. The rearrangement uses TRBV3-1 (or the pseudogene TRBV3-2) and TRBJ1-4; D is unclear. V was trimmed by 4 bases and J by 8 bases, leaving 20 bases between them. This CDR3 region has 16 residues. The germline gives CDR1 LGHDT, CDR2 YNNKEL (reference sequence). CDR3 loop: CASSPPLNKMGEKLFF. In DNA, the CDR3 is TGTGCCAGCAGCCCACCTTTGAACAAAATGGGGGAAAAACTGTTTTTT.

The CDR3 protein is CAISQRGRADEQFF. The CDR3 DNA sequence: TGTGCCATCAGTCAACGCGGGAGGGCGGATGAGCAGTTCTTC. The V and J genes are TRBV10-3 and TRBJ2-1; TRBD2 matches at 9 bases. V gave up 5 bases and J gave up 8 bases; unmatched junction bases: 7. Germline-derived CDR1 and CDR2 are ENHRY and SYGVKD. The CDR3 contains 14 residues.

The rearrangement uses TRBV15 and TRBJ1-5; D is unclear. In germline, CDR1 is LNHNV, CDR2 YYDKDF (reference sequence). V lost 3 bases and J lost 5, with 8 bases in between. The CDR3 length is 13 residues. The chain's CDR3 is CATSRDGDQPQHF. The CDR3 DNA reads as TGTGCCACCAGCAGGGATGGGGATCAGCCCCAGCATTTT. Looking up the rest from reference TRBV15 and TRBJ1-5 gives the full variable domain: DAMVIQNPRYQVTQFGKPVTLSCSQTLNHNVMYWYQQKSSQAPKLLFHYYDKDFNNEADTPDNFQSRRPNTSFCFLDIRSPGLGDTAMYLCATSRDGDQPQHFGDGTRLSIL.

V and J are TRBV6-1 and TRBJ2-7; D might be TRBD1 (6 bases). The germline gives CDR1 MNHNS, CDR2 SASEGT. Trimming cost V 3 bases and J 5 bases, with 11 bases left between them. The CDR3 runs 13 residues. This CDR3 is CASSETQGNEQYF. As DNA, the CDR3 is TGTGCCAGCAGTGAGACACAGGGTAACGAGCAGTACTTC.

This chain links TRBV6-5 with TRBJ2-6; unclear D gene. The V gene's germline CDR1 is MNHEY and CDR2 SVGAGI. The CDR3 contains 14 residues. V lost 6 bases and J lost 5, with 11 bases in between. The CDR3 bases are TGTGCCAGCAGAGACGTCGCTCGGGCCAACGTCCTGACTTTC. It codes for CASRDVARANVLTF.

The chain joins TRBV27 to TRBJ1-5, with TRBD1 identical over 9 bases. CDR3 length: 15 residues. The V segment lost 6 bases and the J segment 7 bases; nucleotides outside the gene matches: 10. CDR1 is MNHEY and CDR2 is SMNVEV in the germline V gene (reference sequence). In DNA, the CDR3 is TGTGCCAGCAGCCCGATACAGGGGGCGGAACAGCCCCAGCATTTT. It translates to CASSPIQGAEQPQHF.

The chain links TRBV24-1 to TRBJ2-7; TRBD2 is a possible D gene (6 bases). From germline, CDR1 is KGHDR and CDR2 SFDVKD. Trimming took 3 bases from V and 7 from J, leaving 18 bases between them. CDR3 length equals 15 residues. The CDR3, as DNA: TGTGCCACCAGTGATGCCGGTGGAGGGGCAGGGGAGCAGTACTTC. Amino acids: CATSDAGGGAGEQYF.

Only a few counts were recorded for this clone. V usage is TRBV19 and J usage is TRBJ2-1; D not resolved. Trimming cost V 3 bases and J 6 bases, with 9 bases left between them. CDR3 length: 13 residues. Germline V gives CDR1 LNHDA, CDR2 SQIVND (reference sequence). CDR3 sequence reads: CASSISRANEQFF. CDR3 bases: TGTGCCAGTAGTATTAGTAGGGCCAATGAGCAGTTCTTC.

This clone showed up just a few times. CDR3 DNA sequence: TGTGCCAGCAGCTGGGGACAAGGGGGCAACACTGAAGCTTTCTTT. It translates to CASSWGQGGNTEAFF. The rearrangement joins TRBV5-4 to TRBJ1-1; 7 nucleotides agree with TRBD1. The CDR3 totals 15 residues. Germline values: CDR1 SGHNT, CDR2 YYREEE (reference sequence). J was trimmed by 2 bases and V by 3 bases; bases with no gene match: 7.

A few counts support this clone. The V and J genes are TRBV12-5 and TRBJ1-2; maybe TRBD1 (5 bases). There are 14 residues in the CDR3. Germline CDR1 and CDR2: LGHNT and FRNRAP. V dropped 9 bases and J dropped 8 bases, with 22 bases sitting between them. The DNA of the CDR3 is TGTGCTAGCCGACGAAGGGGACTTGCTGCGGGCTACACCTTC. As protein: CASRRRGLAAGYTF.

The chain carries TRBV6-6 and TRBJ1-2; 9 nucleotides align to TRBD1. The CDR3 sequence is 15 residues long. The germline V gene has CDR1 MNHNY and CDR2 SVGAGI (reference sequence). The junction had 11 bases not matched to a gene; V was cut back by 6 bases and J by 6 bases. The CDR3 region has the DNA TGTGCCAGCAGAGAGGGGGACAGGGTTGGGGATGGCTACACCTTC. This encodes CASREGDRVGDGYTF.

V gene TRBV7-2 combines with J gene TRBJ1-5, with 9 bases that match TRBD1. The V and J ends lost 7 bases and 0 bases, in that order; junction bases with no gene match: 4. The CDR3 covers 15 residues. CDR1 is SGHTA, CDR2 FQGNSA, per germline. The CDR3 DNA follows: TGTGCCAGCAATACAGGGGGCCATAGCAATCAGCCCCAGCATTTT. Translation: CASNTGGHSNQPQHF.